These T cell receptor beta chains were read from a single sample in a study of blood T cell repertoires in COVID-19. The protocol was immunoSEQ multiplex PCR, while the TCRdb copy is restricted to in-frame clones and leaves out a portion. The repertoire includes over 80,000 clones, around 87% of them detected once, and 15% to 20% sits in the top ten. What was sequenced was peripheral blood. These receptors all come from a human donor in a cohort sampled during active COVID-19. The CDR3 runs from the conserved cysteine through the conserved F or W. Fields, in order: J gene, clone size, D gene, V gene, CDR3 protein, CDR3 DNA. A D gene is named only where the DNA matches it firmly. Not every row has a clone size; where given, it reads once, few, many or a size class.

j_gene: TRBJ2-7
abundance: NA
d_gene: TRBD1
v_gene: TRBV2
CDR3aa: CASTRTGDTYEQYF
CDR3nt: TGTGCCAGCACCCGGACAGGGGACACCTACGAGCAGTACTTC

j_gene: TRBJ2-3
abundance: NA
d_gene: NA
v_gene: TRBV7-9
CDR3aa: CASSLASGSTQYF
CDR3nt: TGTGCCAGCAGCTTAGCCAGTGGCTCAACGCAGTATTTT

j_gene: TRBJ2-7
abundance: NA
d_gene: TRBD1
v_gene: TRBV5-1
CDR3aa: CASGTGQGSVEQYF
CDR3nt: TGCGCCAGCGGGACGGGACAGGGGTCGGTCGAGCAGTACTTC

j_gene: TRBJ1-3
abundance: NA
d_gene: TRBD1
v_gene: TRBV10-3
CDR3aa: CATLQGATGNTIYF
CDR3nt: TGTGCCACGCTACAGGGGGCAACTGGAAACACCATATATTTT

j_gene: TRBJ2-3
abundance: NA
d_gene: NA
v_gene: TRBV2
CDR3aa: CASRAREGTDTQYF
CDR3nt: TGTGCCAGCAGGGCCAGGGAAGGCACAGATACGCAGTATTTT

j_gene: TRBJ2-3
abundance: once
d_gene: NA
v_gene: TRBV5-3
CDR3aa: CARSPSAEWPDTQYF
CDR3nt: TGTGCCAGAAGTCCCTCCGCGGAGTGGCCAGATACGCAGTATTTT

j_gene: TRBJ2-7
abundance: NA
d_gene: TRBD2
v_gene: TRBV7-2
CDR3aa: CASSPDSGGGYEQYF
CDR3nt: TGTGCCAGCAGCCCCGATAGCGGGGGGGGTTACGAGCAGTACTTC

j_gene: TRBJ2-2
abundance: NA
d_gene: NA
v_gene: TRBV18
CDR3aa: CASSPLAENTGELFF
CDR3nt: TGTGCCAGCTCACCACTAGCCGAGAACACCGGGGAGCTGTTTTTT

j_gene: TRBJ2-3
abundance: NA
d_gene: NA
v_gene: TRBV27
CDR3aa: CASSLSLGGVPGGPTDTQYF
CDR3nt: TGTGCCAGCAGTTTATCTTTGGGAGGAGTGCCAGGGGGGCCCACAGATACGCAGTATTTT

j_gene: TRBJ2-1
abundance: NA
d_gene: NA
v_gene: TRBV2
CDR3aa: CASSGSSGGNTEQFF
CDR3nt: TGTGCCAGCAGTGGAAGTAGCGGAGGGAACACTGAGCAGTTCTTC

j_gene: TRBJ1-4
abundance: NA
d_gene: NA
v_gene: TRBV5-1
CDR3aa: CASSLAPLGGEGEKLFF
CDR3nt: TGCGCCAGCAGCTTGGCCCCCCTAGGAGGGGAGGGCGAAAAACTGTTTTTT

j_gene: TRBJ1-1
abundance: once
d_gene: NA
v_gene: TRBV11-2
CDR3aa: CASSLGALNTEAFF
CDR3nt: TGTGCCAGCAGCTTGGGGGCACTGAACACTGAAGCTTTCTTT

j_gene: TRBJ2-3
abundance: once
d_gene: TRBD1
v_gene: TRBV4-3
CDR3aa: CASSHLNPGQGTDTQYF
CDR3nt: TGCGCCAGCAGCCACCTAAACCCGGGACAGGGCACAGATACGCAGTATTTT

j_gene: TRBJ2-7
abundance: NA
d_gene: TRBD2
v_gene: TRBV4-2
CDR3aa: CASSQGSSGRGTYEQYF
CDR3nt: TGTGCCAGCAGCCAAGGGAGTAGCGGGAGGGGTACCTACGAGCAGTACTTC

j_gene: TRBJ2-1
abundance: NA
d_gene: TRBD2
v_gene: TRBV11-3
CDR3aa: CASSLDRLAGADEQFF
CDR3nt: TGTGCCAGCAGCTTAGACAGGCTAGCGGGAGCCGACGAGCAGTTCTTC

j_gene: TRBJ2-5
abundance: NA
d_gene: NA
v_gene: TRBV6-5
CDR3aa: CASRKGQPGETQYF
CDR3nt: TGTGCCAGCAGGAAAGGACAGCCTGGGGAGACCCAGTACTTC

j_gene: TRBJ2-7
abundance: NA
d_gene: NA
v_gene: TRBV19
CDR3aa: CASSIGNGGYEQYF
CDR3nt: TGTGCCAGTAGTATAGGCAACGGCGGCTACGAGCAGTACTTC

j_gene: TRBJ2-3
abundance: NA
d_gene: TRBD2
v_gene: TRBV2
CDR3aa: CASSQTSGRQLFTQYF
CDR3nt: TGTGCCAGCAGTCAAACTAGCGGGAGGCAGCTCTTTACGCAGTATTTT

j_gene: TRBJ2-7
abundance: NA
d_gene: NA
v_gene: TRBV6-5
CDR3aa: CASSFLGEFYEQYF
CDR3nt: TGTGCCAGCAGTTTTCTAGGCGAATTCTACGAGCAGTACTTC

j_gene: TRBJ2-5
abundance: NA
d_gene: NA
v_gene: TRBV19
CDR3aa: CASRIGASKETQYF
CDR3nt: TGTGCCAGTAGGATTGGGGCTTCCAAAGAGACCCAGTACTTC

j_gene: TRBJ1-3
abundance: NA
d_gene: NA
v_gene: TRBV10-3
CDR3aa: CATEGAGNTIYF
CDR3nt: TGTGCCACCGAGGGGGCTGGAAACACCATATATTTT

j_gene: TRBJ2-1
abundance: NA
d_gene: NA
v_gene: TRBV27
CDR3aa: CASSTWRAGVNEQFF
CDR3nt: TGTGCCAGCAGCACTTGGAGGGCCGGGGTCAATGAGCAGTTCTTC

j_gene: TRBJ1-1
abundance: NA
d_gene: NA
v_gene: TRBV11-2
CDR3aa: CASSLGGWGRNTEAFF
CDR3nt: TGTGCCAGCAGCTTAGGGGGCTGGGGGCGGAACACTGAAGCTTTCTTT

j_gene: TRBJ2-7
abundance: few
d_gene: TRBD1
v_gene: TRBV6-5
CDR3aa: CASRSPGTGRYEQYF
CDR3nt: TGTGCCAGCAGATCGCCCGGGACAGGGCGGTACGAGCAGTACTTC

j_gene: TRBJ1-2
abundance: NA
d_gene: TRBD1
v_gene: TRBV28
CDR3aa: CASSSADRGGYTF
CDR3nt: TGTGCCAGCAGTTCCGCGGACAGGGGCGGCTACACCTTC

j_gene: TRBJ2-1
abundance: once
d_gene: NA
v_gene: TRBV5-6
CDR3aa: CASSLRTGVGDEQFF
CDR3nt: TGTGCCAGCAGCTTGCGGACGGGAGTCGGCGATGAGCAGTTCTTC

j_gene: TRBJ2-3
abundance: once
d_gene: TRBD2
v_gene: TRBV6-5
CDR3aa: CASKAGMSTDTQYF
CDR3nt: TGTGCCAGCAAAGCGGGGATGAGCACAGATACGCAGTATTTT

j_gene: TRBJ2-7
abundance: NA
d_gene: TRBD1
v_gene: TRBV5-1
CDR3aa: CASSLQGASLHSEQYF
CDR3nt: TGCGCCAGCAGCCTGCAGGGGGCCTCGCTTCACTCCGAGCAGTACTTC

j_gene: TRBJ2-7
abundance: few
d_gene: TRBD2
v_gene: TRBV3-1/TRBV3-2
CDR3aa: CASSQGGDASGTYEQYF
CDR3nt: TGTGCCAGCAGCCAAGGGGGTGATGCTAGCGGGACTTACGAGCAGTACTTC

j_gene: TRBJ2-1
abundance: NA
d_gene: NA
v_gene: TRBV4-3
CDR3aa: CASSQEGPSIFYEQFF
CDR3nt: TGCGCCAGCAGCCAAGAAGGTCCTAGCATTTTCTATGAGCAGTTCTTC

j_gene: TRBJ2-1
abundance: NA
d_gene: TRBD2
v_gene: TRBV13
CDR3aa: CASSLAGLAGSGEDNEQFF
CDR3nt: TGTGCCAGCAGCTTAGCCGGACTAGCGGGGTCGGGTGAGGACAATGAGCAGTTCTTC

j_gene: TRBJ2-7
abundance: once
d_gene: NA
v_gene: TRBV20-1
CDR3aa: CSARDTLGQYF
CDR3nt: TGCAGTGCTAGGGACACCTTGGGGCAGTACTTC

j_gene: TRBJ1-2
abundance: NA
d_gene: TRBD1
v_gene: TRBV4-1
CDR3aa: CASSSTGGANYGYTF
CDR3nt: TGCGCCAGCAGTTCCACAGGGGGCGCTAACTATGGCTACACCTTC

j_gene: TRBJ2-1
abundance: NA
d_gene: TRBD2
v_gene: TRBV19
CDR3aa: CASSLTSGTSGIDKQFF
CDR3nt: TGTGCCAGTAGTTTAACTTCCGGGACTAGCGGGATAGATAAGCAGTTCTTC

j_gene: TRBJ2-1
abundance: once
d_gene: TRBD1
v_gene: TRBV27
CDR3aa: CASSSAGTEDEQFF
CDR3nt: TGTGCCAGCAGTTCAGCCGGGACAGAGGATGAGCAGTTCTTC

j_gene: TRBJ2-2
abundance: once
d_gene: TRBD1
v_gene: TRBV19
CDR3aa: CAGSDRVNTGELFF
CDR3nt: TGTGCCGGATCGGACAGGGTAAACACCGGGGAGCTGTTTTTT

j_gene: TRBJ2-5
abundance: NA
d_gene: TRBD2
v_gene: TRBV25-1
CDR3aa: CASSEASGRRETQYF
CDR3nt: TGTGCCAGCAGTGAGGCTAGCGGGAGGAGGGAGACCCAGTACTTC

j_gene: TRBJ2-7
abundance: NA
d_gene: TRBD2
v_gene: TRBV11-2
CDR3aa: CASSLDWASGSFFRNEQYF
CDR3nt: TGTGCCAGCAGCTTAGATTGGGCTAGCGGGAGTTTTTTTCGGAACGAGCAGTACTTC

j_gene: TRBJ2-3
abundance: NA
d_gene: TRBD2
v_gene: TRBV9
CDR3aa: CASSVGGGASGSSTDTQYF
CDR3nt: TGTGCCAGCAGCGTAGGAGGAGGGGCTAGCGGGAGTTCTACAGATACGCAGTATTTT

j_gene: TRBJ2-1
abundance: NA
d_gene: TRBD2
v_gene: TRBV5-3
CDR3aa: CARSPTSTLDEQFF
CDR3nt: TGTGCCAGAAGCCCGACTAGCACGTTGGATGAGCAGTTCTTC

j_gene: TRBJ1-6
abundance: few
d_gene: NA
v_gene: TRBV5-1
CDR3aa: CASSLNPGNHNSPLHF
CDR3nt: TGCGCCAGCAGCTTAAACCCAGGAAACCATAATTCACCCCTCCACTTT

j_gene: TRBJ2-3
abundance: NA
d_gene: NA
v_gene: TRBV5-1
CDR3aa: CASSFAGGTDTQYF
CDR3nt: TGCGCCAGCAGCTTCGCAGGGGGCACAGATACGCAGTATTTT

j_gene: TRBJ2-2
abundance: NA
d_gene: NA
v_gene: TRBV5-6
CDR3aa: CASSSSGGAGELFF
CDR3nt: TGTGCCAGCAGCTCCTCGGGCGGGGCCGGGGAGCTGTTTTTT

j_gene: TRBJ2-3
abundance: NA
d_gene: NA
v_gene: TRBV9
CDR3aa: CASSARVGGGAEDTQYF
CDR3nt: TGTGCCAGCAGCGCCCGTGTGGGGGGGGGCGCGGAAGATACGCAGTATTTT

j_gene: TRBJ2-3
abundance: NA
d_gene: TRBD2
v_gene: TRBV28
CDR3aa: CASSSQGTSGASTDTQYF
CDR3nt: TGTGCCAGCAGTTCGCAGGGGACTAGCGGGGCTAGCACAGATACGCAGTATTTT

j_gene: TRBJ1-5
abundance: NA
d_gene: NA
v_gene: TRBV7-2
CDR3aa: CASSLAQGSNQPQHF
CDR3nt: TGTGCCAGCAGCTTAGCACAGGGTAGCAATCAGCCCCAGCATTTT

j_gene: TRBJ2-7
abundance: once
d_gene: TRBD2
v_gene: TRBV19
CDR3aa: CASSIYHGEGSSYEQYF
CDR3nt: TGTGCCAGTAGTATATATCATGGGGAGGGGAGCTCCTACGAGCAGTACTTC

j_gene: TRBJ2-1
abundance: NA
d_gene: TRBD2
v_gene: TRBV18
CDR3aa: CASSRGSGSVDEQFF
CDR3nt: TGTGCCAGCTCAAGAGGCAGCGGGAGCGTCGATGAGCAGTTCTTC